This TCR delta chain stems from a study of gamma-delta T cells after stem cell transplantation. TCRdb called clones anew from the RT-PCR reads with CATT. The sample records 1,200 to 1,500 delta-chain clones, approximately 10% being singletons. This clone was observed a handful of times. TCRdb pairs this DNA with a much larger clone's protein that differs at residue 7, likely a read error; the protein shown was translated from the DNA. V lost 1 base to trimming and J lost 5 bases; unmatched junction nucleotides: 13. Germline values: CDR1 GEAIGNYY, CDR2 EKD. The CDR3 runs 17 residues. This sequence was found in a human donor. It is not recorded whose cells these are; they may come from a transplant donor. V and J are TRDV2 and TRDJ1; 9 bases agree with TRDD3. TCRdb does not report a J gene; here it was assigned by matching the DNA to germline references. Source material: gamma-delta T cells. DNA of the CDR3: TGTGCCTGTGACACTTTGGTCGGACTGGGGGACAAGGATAAACTCATCTTT. This gives the protein CACDTLVGLGDKDKLIF.